This T cell receptor beta chain originates from a study of blood T cell repertoires in COVID-19. CDR3 length: 13 residues. V shed 6 bases and J shed 1 base, with 8 bases lying between them. Per the germline V gene, CDR1 is MDHEN and CDR2 is SYDVKM. Followed longitudinally, the Seattle patients had been enrolled during active infection. Method: immunoSEQ multiplex PCR; TCRdb's copy keeps in-frame clones and lacks some. The data show about 240,000 clones, 70% to 90% seen once. The chain uses TRBV28 and TRBJ2-3, with D maybe TRBD1 (6 bases). Input material: peripheral blood. The source of this sequence is a woman aged 45-65 years with COVID-19, enrolled during active disease. The chain's CDR3 is CASRGAGTDTQYF. In nucleotides, the CDR3 is TGTGCCAGCAGGGGGGCTGGCACAGATACGCAGTATTTT.